This T cell receptor (beta chain) was profiled in a study of blood T cell repertoires in COVID-19. Study at large: Collection of acute and convalescent COVID-19 samples took place in the United States, Italy and Spain. PBMCs, B-cell-depleted T cells, or T cells were the source of the cDNA or gDNA that made up the material.

The CDR3 has 15 amino acids. The V gene's germline CDR1 is LGHDT and CDR2 YNNKEL (reference sequence). Trimming took off 1 base at V and 7 bases at J, with 14 bases between the two ends. In the study's own analysis: By means of reference gene primer amplification, nucleated cell counts were estimated. Clones were read by immunoSEQ multiplex PCR, and TCRdb kept only the in-frame ones, dropping some. V and J calls and clone size are as listed in that table; D and trimming were resolved from the DNA. The data show 190,000 or so clones, with more than 85% seen just once and 2.7% held by the top ten. This clone appeared a single time.

Sequencing was done on a sample of peripheral blood. The clonotype comes from a middle-aged man with active or convalescent COVID-19. The chain couples TRBV3-1 (or the pseudogene TRBV3-2) to TRBJ2-1; possibly TRBD1 for D (5 bases). This CDR3 is CASSQGTGAWNEQFF. The CDR3 coding sequence is TGTGCCAGCAGCCAAGGAACAGGCGCGTGGAATGAGCAGTTCTTC.